This T cell receptor beta chain is from a study of cytomegalovirus exposure and HLA in healthy donors. Study information: Membership in the Caucasian-associated ancestry cluster was found for around 85% of about 430 genotyped donors. Findings and caveats of the study: Most TCRs appeared rarely, but some public TCRs recurred in many donors. Altogether, 164 TCR beta chains were recorded as cytomegalovirus-associated.

The ends lost 2 bases at V and 1 base at J; junction bases unmatched: 5. From germline, CDR1 is WNHNN and CDR2 SYGVQD (reference sequence). The CDR3 loop spans 17 amino acids. Note on this clone: Its antigen remains unknown.

Primers: 60 Vbeta forward and 13 Jbeta reverse. Assay: immunoSEQ multiplex PCR; the TCRdb copy retains only in-frame clones and omits some. There are 150,000 to 200,000 clones in the sample; roughly 83% occur only once, and 0.38% lies in the top ten. Sequenced sample: PBMCs. This chain links TRBV10-1 with TRBJ2-2; 9 nucleotides align to TRBD2. The TCR comes from a boy aged 2 to 10 in good health and CMV-seronegative. In nucleotides, the CDR3 is TGCGCCAGCAGTGAGATTGCTAGCGGGGTGAACACCGGGGAGCTGTTTTTT. Protein product: CASSEIASGVNTGELFF.